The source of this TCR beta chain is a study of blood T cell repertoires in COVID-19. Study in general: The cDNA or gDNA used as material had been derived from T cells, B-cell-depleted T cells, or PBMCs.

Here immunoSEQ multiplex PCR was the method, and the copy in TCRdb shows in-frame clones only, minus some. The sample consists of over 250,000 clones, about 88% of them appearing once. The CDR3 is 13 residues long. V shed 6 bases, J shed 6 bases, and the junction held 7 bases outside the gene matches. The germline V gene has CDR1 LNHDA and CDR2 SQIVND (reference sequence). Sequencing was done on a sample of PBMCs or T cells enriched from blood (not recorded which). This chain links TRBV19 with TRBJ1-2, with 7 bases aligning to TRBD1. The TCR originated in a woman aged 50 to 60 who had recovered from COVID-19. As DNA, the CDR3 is TGTGCCAGTAGGCAAACAGGGGCGGATGGCTACACCTTC. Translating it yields CASRQTGADGYTF.